A selection of T cell receptor beta chains follows, all from one sample in a study of type 1 regulatory T cells. Each CDR3 protein is one row after TCRdb ran MiXCR on the reads. The table includes about 62,000 distinct CDR3 sequences, 55% to 65% detected once. These receptors lack a known antigen. The sample consisted of cultured non-Tr1 T cells, either the whole culture or a sorted T cell fraction (not recorded which). The receptors here all came from a human donor in good health. CDR3s include the opening cysteine and the closing phenylalanine or tryptophan. The D gene is left open where the match is weak.

j_call: TRBJ1-2
d_call: NA
v_call: TRBV27
cdr3_aa: CASSFRQRDHYTF

j_call: TRBJ2-5
d_call: NA
v_call: TRBV7-9
cdr3_aa: CASSLASETQYF

j_call: TRBJ2-1
d_call: NA
v_call: TRBV9
cdr3_aa: CASSAILGLSYNEQFF

j_call: TRBJ2-5
d_call: TRBD2
v_call: TRBV4-2
cdr3_aa: CASSQGGLAVQETQYF

j_call: TRBJ2-6
d_call: TRBD2
v_call: TRBV6-2/TRBV6-3
cdr3_aa: CASSALLAGAVPGANVLTF

j_call: TRBJ2-7
d_call: TRBD2
v_call: TRBV5-1
cdr3_aa: CASSVRLAGPYEQYF

j_call: TRBJ1-5
d_call: NA
v_call: TRBV20-1
cdr3_aa: CSASPGGGQPQHF

j_call: TRBJ2-2
d_call: NA
v_call: TRBV12-3/TRBV12-4
cdr3_aa: CASSLAGRGNTGELFF

j_call: TRBJ1-1
d_call: NA
v_call: TRBV20-1
cdr3_aa: CSARAIQLNTEVFF

j_call: TRBJ2-7
d_call: TRBD1
v_call: TRBV12-3/TRBV12-4
cdr3_aa: CASSLRTGGHEQYF

j_call: TRBJ2-7
d_call: NA
v_call: TRBV11-2
cdr3_aa: CASSLASHSYEQYF

j_call: TRBJ2-5
d_call: NA
v_call: TRBV28
cdr3_aa: CAIEGFKETQYF

j_call: TRBJ2-3
d_call: NA
v_call: TRBV27
cdr3_aa: CASRASVEDTQYF

j_call: TRBJ2-1
d_call: TRBD2
v_call: TRBV2
cdr3_aa: CAGRTSAYNEQFF

j_call: TRBJ2-7
d_call: NA
v_call: TRBV12-3/TRBV12-4
cdr3_aa: CASSIAVYEQYF

j_call: TRBJ2-5
d_call: NA
v_call: TRBV20-1
cdr3_aa: CSPLAERETQYF

j_call: TRBJ1-5
d_call: NA
v_call: TRBV19
cdr3_aa: CASSITVRGSNQPQHF

j_call: TRBJ2-1
d_call: TRBD2
v_call: TRBV24-1
cdr3_aa: CATSDRGLGQRTSGSYHEQFF

j_call: TRBJ1-2
d_call: NA
v_call: TRBV28
cdr3_aa: CASSLWTAYGYTF

j_call: TRBJ1-4
d_call: NA
v_call: TRBV11-2
cdr3_aa: CASSPTGPREEKLFF

j_call: TRBJ2-3
d_call: TRBD2
v_call: TRBV18
cdr3_aa: CASSMTAGGPQARTDTQYF

j_call: TRBJ2-3
d_call: NA
v_call: TRBV5-5
cdr3_aa: CASSQDRAPNTQYF

j_call: TRBJ2-7
d_call: NA
v_call: TRBV29-1
cdr3_aa: CSVAPDKAYEQYF

j_call: TRBJ1-1
d_call: TRBD1
v_call: TRBV20-1
cdr3_aa: CSADKQGAGTEAFF

j_call: TRBJ2-7
d_call: NA
v_call: TRBV29-1
cdr3_aa: CSVGRESYEQYF

j_call: TRBJ2-3
d_call: TRBD2
v_call: TRBV24-1
cdr3_aa: CATSGGSLGADTQYF

j_call: TRBJ2-1
d_call: TRBD1
v_call: TRBV9
cdr3_aa: CASSGTGTGNDEQFF

j_call: TRBJ2-5
d_call: NA
v_call: TRBV20-1
cdr3_aa: CSARDWDSLYQETQYF

j_call: TRBJ2-5
d_call: NA
v_call: TRBV9
cdr3_aa: CASSVDYLRQETQYF

j_call: TRBJ2-3
d_call: NA
v_call: TRBV10-3
cdr3_aa: CAINSVIADTQYF

j_call: TRBJ2-2
d_call: TRBD1
v_call: TRBV7-9
cdr3_aa: CASSPPGQGGTGELFF

j_call: TRBJ2-7
d_call: TRBD2
v_call: TRBV5-6
cdr3_aa: CASSLSHLSGRSEQYF

j_call: TRBJ1-5
d_call: NA
v_call: TRBV18
cdr3_aa: CASSPQQGGNQPQHF

j_call: TRBJ2-5
d_call: TRBD2
v_call: TRBV5-4
cdr3_aa: CASSAIAGDETQYF

j_call: TRBJ2-5
d_call: TRBD1
v_call: TRBV5-6
cdr3_aa: CASSRGQLQETQYF

j_call: TRBJ2-7
d_call: TRBD1
v_call: TRBV5-4
cdr3_aa: CASSSGQGARQSQYF

j_call: TRBJ1-2
d_call: NA
v_call: TRBV11-2
cdr3_aa: CASSLDRGSYTF

j_call: TRBJ2-3
d_call: TRBD2
v_call: TRBV19
cdr3_aa: CASRAQDTSGTQYF

j_call: TRBJ2-4
d_call: TRBD2
v_call: TRBV11-3
cdr3_aa: CASSLLAGVNIQYF

j_call: TRBJ2-2
d_call: TRBD2
v_call: TRBV7-2
cdr3_aa: CASSLAPSGGGNTGELFF

j_call: TRBJ1-1
d_call: TRBD1
v_call: TRBV19
cdr3_aa: CASIPTGTYTEAFF

j_call: TRBJ2-1
d_call: TRBD2
v_call: TRBV5-1
cdr3_aa: CASGPGLELNEQFF

j_call: TRBJ2-3
d_call: TRBD2
v_call: TRBV7-2
cdr3_aa: CASSLADRGLAGGPSDTQYF